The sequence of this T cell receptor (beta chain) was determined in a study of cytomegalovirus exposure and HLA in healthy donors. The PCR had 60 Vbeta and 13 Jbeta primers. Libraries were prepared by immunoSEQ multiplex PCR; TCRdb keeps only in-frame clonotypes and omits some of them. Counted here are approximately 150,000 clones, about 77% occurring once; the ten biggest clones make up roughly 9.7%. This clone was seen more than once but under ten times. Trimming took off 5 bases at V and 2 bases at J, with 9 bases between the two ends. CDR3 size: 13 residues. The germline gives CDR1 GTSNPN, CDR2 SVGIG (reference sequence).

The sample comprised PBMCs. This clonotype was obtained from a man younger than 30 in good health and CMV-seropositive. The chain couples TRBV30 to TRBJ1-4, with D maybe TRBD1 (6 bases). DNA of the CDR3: TGTGCCTGGGGACAGTGGACTAATGAAAAACTGTTTTTT. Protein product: CAWGQWTNEKLFF.